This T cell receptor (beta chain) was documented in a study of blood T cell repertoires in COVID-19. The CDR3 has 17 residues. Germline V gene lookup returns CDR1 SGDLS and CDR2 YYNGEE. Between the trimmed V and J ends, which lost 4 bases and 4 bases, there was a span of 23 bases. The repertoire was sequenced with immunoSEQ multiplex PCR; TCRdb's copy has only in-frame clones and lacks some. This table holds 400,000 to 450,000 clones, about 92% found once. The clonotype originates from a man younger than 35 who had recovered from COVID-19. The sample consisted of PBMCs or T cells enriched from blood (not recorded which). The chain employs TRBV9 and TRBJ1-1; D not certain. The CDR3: CASSPDLGGRGSTEAFF. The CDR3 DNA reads TGTGCCAGCAGCCCGGACCTTGGCGGTCGTGGGAGCACTGAAGCTTTCTTT.